Below, 18 T cell receptor beta chains from the same sample are listed, as sequenced in a study of lymphopenia after photon versus proton radiotherapy (dated by TCRdb to between 2018 and 2020). Library preparation employed the immunoSEQ multiplex PCR assay. In its TCRdb copy, this immuneACCESS table keeps in-frame sequences only and misses some clones. Where compared with another copy, unresolved V genes explain less than half of these, and the others have no known cause. The sample contains over 50,000 clones, 86% of them found a single time. Clones ranked in the top ten supply less than 2.5% of the sample. The input for sequencing was peripheral blood, taken from a patient treated with photon-based radiotherapy. The receptors were sampled from a man aged 35-49 years with gastric cancer.

This chain joins TRBV19 and TRBJ2-5; possible D gene TRBD1, 5 bases. Germline CDR1 LNHDA, CDR2 SQIVND (reference sequence). Deletions cut 7 bases from V and 1 base from J, with 10 bases between. The CDR3 runs 13 residues. In DNA, the CDR3 is TGTGCCAGTAATCAGGGCTCCCAAGAGACCCAGTACTTC. Its protein is CASNQGSQETQYF.

The chain couples TRBV11-3 to TRBJ2-3, with a possible D match to TRBD2 (6 bases). The CDR3 sequence is 14 residues long. The germline CDR1 and CDR2 sequences are SGHNT and YENEEA. Between the trimmed V and J ends, which lost 4 bases and 5 bases, there was a span of 13 bases. DNA for the CDR3: TGTGCCAGCAGCTCTGGGATCGGGGGAGATACGCAGTATTTT. It translates to CASSSGIGGDTQYF.

This CDR3 is CASSLMSGGNTIYF. The CDR3 DNA reads as TGTGCCAGCAGCTTGATGAGCGGGGGAAACACCATATATTTT. This chain links TRBV5-4 with TRBJ1-3; D is unresolved. Per the germline V gene, CDR1 is SGHNT and CDR2 is YYREEE (reference sequence). Trimming took off 1 base at V and 4 bases at J, with 9 bases between the two ends. The CDR3 runs 14 residues.

This clone was recorded a few times. The chain joins TRBV30 to TRBJ2-3; TRBD1 agrees at 7 bases. Unmatched junction bases numbered 14, after V lost 8 bases and J lost 6 bases. CDR1 GTSNPN and CDR2 SVGIG come from the germline V gene (reference sequence). The CDR3 contains 14 residues. The chain's CDR3 is CAIRQGPTGDTQYF. CDR3 DNA sequence: TGTGCCATTCGACAGGGTCCAACCGGGGATACGCAGTATTTT.

The chain uses TRBV19 and TRBJ1-4; D unclear. Looked up from germline, CDR1 is LNHDA and CDR2 is SQIVND (reference sequence). The V and J ends lost 5 bases and 7 bases respectively, with 14 bases between them. The CDR3 is 14 residues long. The CDR3: CASSSKSRGEKLFF. The CDR3 DNA reads as TGTGCCAGTAGTTCAAAGTCTCGGGGTGAAAAACTGTTTTTT.

This clone was observed once. This chain connects TRBV5-6 to TRBJ2-3; D is possibly TRBD2 (6 bases). V was shortened by 4 bases and J by 1 base, with 10 bases between the two germline ends. The CDR3 consists of 14 residues. In germline, CDR1 is SGHDT, CDR2 YYEEEE. The CDR3, as DNA: TGTGCCAGCAGCGATAGCGGTCGCACAGATACGCAGTATTTT. Translated: CASSDSGRTDTQYF.

The J gene is TRBJ2-7, the V gene TRBV5-1; D is ambiguous. V lost 0 bases and J lost 4, with 11 bases in between. The germline V gene encodes CDR1 SGHRS and CDR2 YFSETQ. This CDR3 has 14 residues. The CDR3: CASSLDNLIYEQYF. CDR3 coding DNA: TGCGCCAGCAGCTTGGACAACCTGATTTACGAGCAGTACTTC.

This chain uses TRBV6-5 with TRBJ2-1, with 9 bases lining up with TRBD1. V was clipped by 4 bases and J by 8 bases; unmatched bases: 6. This CDR3 has 14 residues. CDR1 and CDR2 from the germline V gene are MNHEY and SVGAGI. Written as DNA, the CDR3 is TGTGCCAGCAGTTCCGGACAGGGGAGGGATGAGCAGTTCTTC. As protein: CASSSGQGRDEQFF.

The genes are TRBV29-1 and TRBJ1-2; 8 positions agree with TRBD1. CDR3 length: 13 amino acids. The germline gives CDR1 SQVTM, CDR2 ANQGSEA. Trimming at V came to 4 bases and at J to 4 bases, leaving 5 bases not matched to a gene. The CDR3 loop is CSVGIGTGYGYTF. The CDR3 DNA is TGCAGCGTTGGCATCGGGACAGGCTATGGCTACACCTTC.

This clone was seen once. V and J are TRBV5-6 and TRBJ2-2; weak D call: TRBD2 (6 bases). Deletions cut 4 bases from V and 7 bases from J, with 20 bases between. Germline V lookup: CDR1 SGHDT, CDR2 YYEEEE. This CDR3 comprises 16 residues. CDR3 bases: TGTGCCAGCAGCGGCGACCTCGGGGGTAGTGGCGGGGAGCTGTTTTTT. It yields the protein CASSGDLGGSGGELFF.

J is TRBJ1-2 and V is TRBV5-1, with D tentatively TRBD1 (5 bases). Deletions cut 4 bases from V and 0 bases from J, with 13 bases between. The CDR3 consists of 15 residues. CDR1 SGHRS and CDR2 YFSETQ come from the germline V gene. The DNA of the CDR3 is TGCGCCAGCAGCAGCAGGGTTCGAGCTAACTATGGCTACACCTTC. Translating gives CASSSRVRANYGYTF.

The chain couples TRBV23-1 to TRBJ1-5; no clear D. TRBV23-1 is an ORF; its function is uncertain. V was shortened by 3 bases and J by 7 bases, with 16 bases between the two germline ends. CDR3 length equals 15 residues. Here the CDR3 reads CASSHRRLRKQPQHF. The CDR3 DNA is TGCGCCAGCAGTCACCGTCGGCTACGGAAACAGCCCCAGCATTTT.

V and J are TRBV11-2 and TRBJ2-5; TRBD2 is a possible D gene (6 bases). V was clipped by 5 bases and J by 7 bases, with 14 bases between them. There are 13 residues in the CDR3. Germline V CDR1 and CDR2: SGHAT, FQNNGV. CDR3 sequence: CASSNPGAGTQYF. DNA for the CDR3: TGTGCCAGCAGCAACCCGGGAGCGGGGACCCAGTACTTC.

The chain has TRBV7-2 and TRBJ1-4; 8 bases match TRBD1. The germline gives CDR1 SGHTA, CDR2 FQGNSA. The CDR3 has 14 residues. V was pared by 4 bases and J by 8 bases, with 6 bases of the junction left unmatched. Here the CDR3 reads CASSSGQVDEKLFF. The CDR3 DNA reads as TGTGCCAGCAGCTCGGGACAGGTGGACGAAAAACTGTTTTTT.

There are a few counts of this clone. The J gene is TRBJ2-7, the V gene TRBV5-6, with D unclear. Germline lookup yields CDR1 SGHDT and CDR2 YYEEEE. The CDR3 runs 13 residues. V shed 0 bases and J shed 5 bases, with 9 bases lying between them. The CDR3 nucleotides read TGTGCCAGCAGCTTGGGACGGAAAAACGAGCAGTACTTC. It is translated as CASSLGRKNEQYF.

J is TRBJ2-1 and V is TRBV5-6; D is undetermined. V was cut by 4 bases and J by 4 bases, with 6 bases left in between. CDR3 length: 12 residues. The germline V gene encodes CDR1 SGHDT and CDR2 YYEEEE. The CDR3 coding sequence is TGTGCCAGCAGCCTACAGTACAATGAGCAGTTCTTC. Amino acid sequence: CASSLQYNEQFF.

The chain joins TRBV4-2 to TRBJ1-3, with 9 positions matching TRBD1. The CDR3 spans 16 residues. Germline V gene sequence: CDR1 LGHNA, CDR2 YNFKEQ. The V gene end was trimmed by 3 bases and the J gene end by 1 base; junction bases not matched to a gene: 4. The CDR3 DNA sequence: TGTGCCAGCAGCCACGACAGGGGGGGGTCTGGAAACACCATATATTTT. It encodes CASSHDRGGSGNTIYF.

This sequence joins TRBV9 and TRBJ2-5; possibly TRBD1 for D (5 bases). From germline, CDR1 is SGDLS and CDR2 YYNGEE. Trimming took 0 bases from V and 5 from J, leaving 20 bases between them. The CDR3 consists of 17 residues. CDR3 in amino acids: CASSVGAQGLAGETQYF. The CDR3 DNA follows: TGTGCCAGCAGCGTAGGGGCTCAGGGTCTTGCAGGGGAGACCCAGTACTTC.